These T cell receptor beta chains were read from a single sample in a study of blood T cell repertoires in COVID-19. TCRdb's copy holds only in-frame clones and misses some; the assay was immunoSEQ multiplex PCR. The table lists fewer than 200,000 clones, about 88% of them singletons, with roughly 24% in the top ten. The specimen was PBMCs or T cells enriched from blood (not recorded which). The receptor set was obtained from a woman aged 40 to 49 in a cohort exposed to, infected with or recovered from COVID-19 (not recorded which). CDR3s include the opening cysteine and the closing phenylalanine or tryptophan. The D gene is left open where the match is weak. Some rows mark clone size as missing; the rest say once, few, many or name a class of expanded clone.

V gene: TRBV5-4
clone size: -
J gene: TRBJ2-1
D gene: TRBD2
CDR3 protein: CASSWGASGRFYNEQFF
CDR3 DNA: TGTGCCAGCAGCTGGGGGGCTAGCGGGAGGTTCTACAATGAGCAGTTCTTC

V gene: TRBV11-3
clone size: -
J gene: TRBJ2-5
D gene: -
CDR3 protein: CASSFSPQETQYF
CDR3 DNA: TGTGCCAGCAGCTTTTCCCCACAAGAGACCCAGTACTTC

V gene: TRBV10-1
clone size: -
J gene: TRBJ1-1
D gene: -
CDR3 protein: CASSDPGKNTEAFF
CDR3 DNA: TGCGCCAGCAGTGACCCAGGGAAGAACACTGAAGCTTTCTTT

V gene: TRBV5-1
clone size: -
J gene: TRBJ2-5
D gene: TRBD2
CDR3 protein: CASSAGTSGGFQETQYF
CDR3 DNA: TGCGCCAGCAGCGCCGGGACTAGCGGGGGGTTCCAAGAGACCCAGTACTTC

V gene: TRBV27
clone size: -
J gene: TRBJ2-7
D gene: -
CDR3 protein: CASSGGGRQYF
CDR3 DNA: TGTGCCAGCAGTGGGGGAGGACGGCAGTACTTC

V gene: TRBV5-1
clone size: once
J gene: TRBJ2-7
D gene: TRBD1
CDR3 protein: CASSLDGQGNYEQYF
CDR3 DNA: TGCGCCAGCAGCTTGGACGGACAGGGGAATTACGAGCAGTACTTC

V gene: TRBV5-1
clone size: -
J gene: TRBJ2-3
D gene: -
CDR3 protein: CASSYGGPISTDTQYF
CDR3 DNA: TGCGCCAGCAGCTACGGGGGGCCTATTAGCACAGATACGCAGTATTTT

V gene: TRBV5-5
clone size: once
J gene: TRBJ1-4
D gene: -
CDR3 protein: CASSLIYTNEKLFF
CDR3 DNA: TGTGCCAGCAGCTTGATCTATACTAATGAAAAACTGTTTTTT

V gene: TRBV13
clone size: once
J gene: TRBJ2-7
D gene: -
CDR3 protein: CASSSGGTGSYEQYF
CDR3 DNA: TGTGCCAGCAGCTCGGGCGGGACCGGCTCCTACGAGCAGTACTTC

V gene: TRBV7-9
clone size: -
J gene: TRBJ2-7
D gene: -
CDR3 protein: CASSRAAYEQYF
CDR3 DNA: TGTGCCAGCAGCCGAGCGGCCTACGAGCAGTACTTC

V gene: TRBV7-2
clone size: -
J gene: TRBJ2-7
D gene: TRBD1
CDR3 protein: CASSRTGSAYEQYF
CDR3 DNA: TGTGCCAGCAGCCGGACAGGGTCAGCCTACGAGCAGTACTTC

V gene: TRBV6-1
clone size: -
J gene: TRBJ2-2
D gene: -
CDR3 protein: CASSEPLRDTGELFF
CDR3 DNA: TGTGCCAGCAGTGAACCCCTCCGGGACACCGGGGAGCTGTTTTTT

V gene: TRBV7-9
clone size: -
J gene: TRBJ2-3
D gene: -
CDR3 protein: CASENRNTDTQYF
CDR3 DNA: TGTGCCAGCGAAAACAGAAACACAGATACGCAGTATTTT

V gene: TRBV4-1
clone size: -
J gene: TRBJ1-5
D gene: -
CDR3 protein: CASSQDGGTLNQPQHF
CDR3 DNA: TGCGCCAGCAGCCAAGATGGGGGGACCCTCAATCAGCCCCAGCATTTT

V gene: TRBV7-2
clone size: -
J gene: TRBJ2-7
D gene: -
CDR3 protein: CASSLRGAVHSYEQYF
CDR3 DNA: TGTGCCAGCAGCCTACGGGGGGCGGTGCACTCCTACGAGCAGTACTTC

V gene: TRBV4-3
clone size: -
J gene: TRBJ2-7
D gene: TRBD1
CDR3 protein: CASSQAAGGYEQYF
CDR3 DNA: TGCGCCAGCAGCCAAGCAGCAGGGGGCTACGAGCAGTACTTC

V gene: TRBV11-2
clone size: -
J gene: TRBJ1-3
D gene: -
CDR3 protein: CASSRSPTEGGNTIYF
CDR3 DNA: TGTGCCAGCAGCCGATCACCGACAGAAGGTGGAAACACCATATATTTT

V gene: TRBV2
clone size: -
J gene: TRBJ2-5
D gene: -
CDR3 protein: CASSEGQGIQETQYF
CDR3 DNA: TGTGCCAGCAGTGAAGGGCAGGGGATCCAAGAGACCCAGTACTTC

V gene: TRBV19
clone size: -
J gene: TRBJ2-2
D gene: -
CDR3 protein: CASSIDADTGELFF
CDR3 DNA: TGTGCCAGTAGTATAGATGCGGACACCGGGGAGCTGTTTTTT

V gene: TRBV4-1
clone size: once
J gene: TRBJ2-7
D gene: -
CDR3 protein: CASSQDYHSSYEQYF
CDR3 DNA: TGCGCCAGCAGCCAAGACTACCACAGCTCCTACGAGCAGTACTTC

V gene: TRBV7-9
clone size: -
J gene: TRBJ1-4
D gene: TRBD1
CDR3 protein: CASSVQGDRGEKLFF
CDR3 DNA: TGTGCCAGCAGCGTACAGGGCGACAGGGGTGAAAAACTGTTTTTT

V gene: TRBV12-3/TRBV12-4
clone size: few
J gene: TRBJ1-1
D gene: -
CDR3 protein: CASSSGGTEAFF
CDR3 DNA: TGTGCCAGCAGTTCGGGGGGCACTGAAGCTTTCTTT

V gene: TRBV5-1
clone size: -
J gene: TRBJ2-3
D gene: TRBD2
CDR3 protein: CASSLGLAVFGAQYF
CDR3 DNA: TGCGCCAGCAGCTTGGGACTAGCGGTTTTTGGGGCGCAGTATTTT

V gene: TRBV9
clone size: once
J gene: TRBJ1-1
D gene: TRBD1
CDR3 protein: CASSSDRGDPAFF
CDR3 DNA: TGTGCCAGCAGCTCGGACAGGGGGGACCCAGCTTTCTTT

V gene: TRBV6-5
clone size: few
J gene: TRBJ1-5
D gene: -
CDR3 protein: CASSYGRGSNQPQHF
CDR3 DNA: TGTGCCAGCAGTTACGGGCGGGGAAGCAATCAGCCCCAGCATTTT

V gene: TRBV12-3/TRBV12-4
clone size: -
J gene: TRBJ1-2
D gene: -
CDR3 protein: CASSLVRYGYTF
CDR3 DNA: TGTGCCAGCAGTTTAGTTCGGTATGGCTACACCTTC

V gene: TRBV9
clone size: -
J gene: TRBJ2-2
D gene: TRBD2
CDR3 protein: CASSVAGTNPVGELFF
CDR3 DNA: TGTGCCAGCAGCGTAGCCGGGACTAATCCTGTCGGGGAGCTGTTTTTT

V gene: TRBV7-9
clone size: -
J gene: TRBJ2-7
D gene: -
CDR3 protein: CASSLDTGGKTYEQYF
CDR3 DNA: TGTGCCAGCAGCTTAGACACCGGAGGGAAGACCTACGAGCAGTACTTC

V gene: TRBV9
clone size: -
J gene: TRBJ1-1
D gene: -
CDR3 protein: CASSVDLRGRGNTEAFF
CDR3 DNA: TGTGCCAGCAGCGTAGATCTGAGGGGGAGGGGGAACACTGAAGCTTTCTTT

V gene: TRBV19
clone size: few
J gene: TRBJ1-2
D gene: -
CDR3 protein: CASSIQTIYGYTF
CDR3 DNA: TGTGCCAGTAGTATACAGACAATTTATGGCTACACCTTC

V gene: TRBV19
clone size: -
J gene: TRBJ2-7
D gene: TRBD2
CDR3 protein: CASSIGLAGTYEQYF
CDR3 DNA: TGTGCCAGTAGTATTGGACTAGCGGGAACCTACGAGCAGTACTTC